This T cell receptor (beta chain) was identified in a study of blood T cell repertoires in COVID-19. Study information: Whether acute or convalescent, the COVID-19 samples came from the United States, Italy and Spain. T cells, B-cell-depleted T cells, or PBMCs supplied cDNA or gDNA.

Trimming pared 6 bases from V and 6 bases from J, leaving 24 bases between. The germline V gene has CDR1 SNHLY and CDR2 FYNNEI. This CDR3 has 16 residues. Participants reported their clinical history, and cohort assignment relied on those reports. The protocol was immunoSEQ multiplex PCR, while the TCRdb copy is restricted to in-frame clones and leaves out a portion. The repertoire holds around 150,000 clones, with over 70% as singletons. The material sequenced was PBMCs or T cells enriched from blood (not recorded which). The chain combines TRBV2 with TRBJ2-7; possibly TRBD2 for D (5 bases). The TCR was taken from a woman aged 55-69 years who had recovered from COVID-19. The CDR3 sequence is CASRLSANALIGEQYF. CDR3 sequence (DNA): TGTGCCAGCAGGCTTAGCGCAAACGCGTTGATCGGCGAGCAGTACTTC.